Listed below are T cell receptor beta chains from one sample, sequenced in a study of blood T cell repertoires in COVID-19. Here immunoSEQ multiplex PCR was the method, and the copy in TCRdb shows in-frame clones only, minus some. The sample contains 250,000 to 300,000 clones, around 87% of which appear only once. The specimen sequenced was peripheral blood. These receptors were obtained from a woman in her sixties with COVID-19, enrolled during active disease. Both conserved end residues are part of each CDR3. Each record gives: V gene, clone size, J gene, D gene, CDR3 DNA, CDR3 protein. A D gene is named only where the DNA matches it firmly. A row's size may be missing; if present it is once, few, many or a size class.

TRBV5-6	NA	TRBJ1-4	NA	TGTGCCAGCAGCTACAGACAGACCGCAACTAATGAAAAACTGTTTTTT	CASSYRQTATNEKLFF
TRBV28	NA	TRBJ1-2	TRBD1	TGTGCCAGCAGTTTAAGGCAGGGGGCAGCGGACTATGGCTACACCTTC	CASSLRQGAADYGYTF
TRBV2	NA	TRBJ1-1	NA	TGTGCCAGCGTGGGCGGGGCGACCACTGAAGCTTTCTTT	CASVGGATTEAFF
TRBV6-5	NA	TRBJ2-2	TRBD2	TGTGCCAGCAACCCAGCGGGAGGGCTAACCGGGGAGCTGTTTTTT	CASNPAGGLTGELFF
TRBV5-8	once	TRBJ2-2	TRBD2	TGTGCCAGCAGCTTGGAACTAGCGGGGAACACCGGGGAGCTGTTTTTT	CASSLELAGNTGELFF
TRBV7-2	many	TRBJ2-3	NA	TGTGCCAGCAGCCCCGGGACTAGCACAGATACGCAGTATTTT	CASSPGTSTDTQYF
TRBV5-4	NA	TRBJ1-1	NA	TGTGCCAGCAGCCGGGCGGGGGGGATGAACACTGAAGCTTTCTTT	CASSRAGGMNTEAFF
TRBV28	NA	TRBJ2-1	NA	TGTGCCAGCAGTCTCCCCTTTGAGCAGTTCTTC	CASSLPFEQFF
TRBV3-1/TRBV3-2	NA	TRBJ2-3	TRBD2	TGTGCCAGCAGCCTACGGACTAGTTCTGCAGATACGCAGTATTTT	CASSLRTSSADTQYF
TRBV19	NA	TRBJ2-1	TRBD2	TGTGCCAGTAGCAGCCTCGCGGGGGGATCCTACAATGAGCAGTTCTTC	CASSSLAGGSYNEQFF
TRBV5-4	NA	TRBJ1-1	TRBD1	TGTGCCAGCAGTTCCCCGCGACAGGGTGGGAGTCGCACTGAAGCTTTCTTT	CASSSPRQGGSRTEAFF
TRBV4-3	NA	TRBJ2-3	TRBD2	TGCGCCAGCAGCCAAGATATAACTAGCGGGAGTCGAAATACGCAGTATTTT	CASSQDITSGSRNTQYF
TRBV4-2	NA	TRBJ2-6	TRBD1	TGTGCCAGCAGCCAAGACACCGGGACAGGGTCCCCTGGGGCCAACGTCCTGACTTTC	CASSQDTGTGSPGANVLTF
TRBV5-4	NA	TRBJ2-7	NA	TGTGCCAGCAGCTCAGGGGTTTTCGGAACCTACGAGCAGTACTTC	CASSSGVFGTYEQYF
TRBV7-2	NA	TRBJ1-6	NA	TGTGCCAGCAGCTTGGAGGTCAGGTCCTATAATTCACCCCTCCACTTT	CASSLEVRSYNSPLHF
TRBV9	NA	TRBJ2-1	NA	TGTGCCAGCAGCGTAGTTCTCCAGGGGTACAATGAGCAGTTCTTC	CASSVVLQGYNEQFF
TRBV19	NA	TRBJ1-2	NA	TGTGCCAGTAGTATAGCAGGGAGGTCGATCGGCTACACCTTC	CASSIAGRSIGYTF
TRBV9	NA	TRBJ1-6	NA	TGTGCCAGCAGCAAGTCTGGCGGGGGATATAATTCACCCCTCCACTTT	CASSKSGGGYNSPLHF
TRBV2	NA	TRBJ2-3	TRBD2	TGTGCCAGCACTCGGACTAGCGGTCGCACAGATACGCAGTATTTT	CASTRTSGRTDTQYF
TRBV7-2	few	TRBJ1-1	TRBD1	TGTGCCAGCAGGATACAGGGGGCCACTGAAGCTTTCTTT	CASRIQGATEAFF
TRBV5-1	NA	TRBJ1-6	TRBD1	TGCGCCAGCGGGCAGGGGGTCAATTCACCCCTCCACTTT	CASGQGVNSPLHF
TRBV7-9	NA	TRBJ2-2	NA	TGTGCCAGCAGAAAAACCGGGGACACCGGGGAGCTGTTTTTT	CASRKTGDTGELFF